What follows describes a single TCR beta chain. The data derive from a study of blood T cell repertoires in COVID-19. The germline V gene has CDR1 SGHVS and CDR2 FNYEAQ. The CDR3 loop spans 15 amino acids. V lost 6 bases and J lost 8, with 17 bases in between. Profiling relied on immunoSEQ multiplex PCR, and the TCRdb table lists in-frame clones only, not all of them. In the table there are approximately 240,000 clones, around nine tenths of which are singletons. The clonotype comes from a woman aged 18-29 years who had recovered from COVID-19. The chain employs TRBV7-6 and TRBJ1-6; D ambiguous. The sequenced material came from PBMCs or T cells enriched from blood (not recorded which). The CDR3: CASSPSGLRDSPLHF. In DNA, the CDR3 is TGTGCCAGCAGTCCTTCCGGCCTTCGGGATTCACCCCTCCACTTT.